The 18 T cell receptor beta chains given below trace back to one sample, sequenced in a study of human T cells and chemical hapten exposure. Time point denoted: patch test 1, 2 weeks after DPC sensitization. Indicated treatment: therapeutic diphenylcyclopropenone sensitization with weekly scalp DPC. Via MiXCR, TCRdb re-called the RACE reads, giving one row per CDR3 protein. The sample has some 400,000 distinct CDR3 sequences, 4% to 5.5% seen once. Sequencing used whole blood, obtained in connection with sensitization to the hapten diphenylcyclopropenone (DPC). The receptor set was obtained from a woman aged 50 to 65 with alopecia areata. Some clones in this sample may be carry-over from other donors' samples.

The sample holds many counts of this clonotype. CDR3 protein: CATRTSGGESTQYF. In DNA, the CDR3 is TGTGCCACCCGGACTAGCGGGGGAGAAAGTACGCAGTATTTT. The chain joins TRBV10-3 to TRBJ2-3; 13 bases match TRBD2. Per the germline V gene, CDR1 is ENHRY and CDR2 is SYGVKD. The CDR3 totals 14 residues. Trimming at V came to 10 bases and at J to 8 bases, leaving 9 bases not matched to a gene.

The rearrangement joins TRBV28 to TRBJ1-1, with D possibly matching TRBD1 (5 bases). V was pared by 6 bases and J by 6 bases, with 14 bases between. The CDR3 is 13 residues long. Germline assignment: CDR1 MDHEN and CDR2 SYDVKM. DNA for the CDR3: TGTGCCAGCAGCCTCAGGGTTAGCGCTGAAGCTTTCTTT. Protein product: CASSLRVSAEAFF. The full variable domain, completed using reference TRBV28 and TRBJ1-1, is DVKVTQSSRYLVKRTGEKVFLECVQDMDHENMFWYRQDPGLGLRLIYFSYDVKMKEKGDIPEGYSVSREKKERFSLILESASTNQTSMYLCASSLRVSAEAFFGQGTRLTVV.

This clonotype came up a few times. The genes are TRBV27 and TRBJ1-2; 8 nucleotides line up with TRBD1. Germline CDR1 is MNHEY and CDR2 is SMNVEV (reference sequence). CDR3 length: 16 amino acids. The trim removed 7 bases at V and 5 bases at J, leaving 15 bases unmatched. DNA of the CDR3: TGTGCCAGCATTGACTTCCGGGACAGGCAAAATTATGGCTACACCTTC. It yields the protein CASIDFRDRQNYGYTF.

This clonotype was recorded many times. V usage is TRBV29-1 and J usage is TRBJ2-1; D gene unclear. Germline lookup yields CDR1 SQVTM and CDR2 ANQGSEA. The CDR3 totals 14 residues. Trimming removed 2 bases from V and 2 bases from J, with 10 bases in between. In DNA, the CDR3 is TGCAGCGTTGAACCGGAGAGAACCTACAATGAGCAGTTCTTC. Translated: CSVEPERTYNEQFF.

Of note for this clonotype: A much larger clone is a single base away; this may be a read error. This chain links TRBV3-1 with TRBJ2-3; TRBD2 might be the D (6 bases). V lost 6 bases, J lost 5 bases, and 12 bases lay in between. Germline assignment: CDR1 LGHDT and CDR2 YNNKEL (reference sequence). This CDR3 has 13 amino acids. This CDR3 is CASSGGIQDTQYF. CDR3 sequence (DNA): TGTGCCAGCAGTGGGGGGATTCAAGATACGCAGTATTTT.

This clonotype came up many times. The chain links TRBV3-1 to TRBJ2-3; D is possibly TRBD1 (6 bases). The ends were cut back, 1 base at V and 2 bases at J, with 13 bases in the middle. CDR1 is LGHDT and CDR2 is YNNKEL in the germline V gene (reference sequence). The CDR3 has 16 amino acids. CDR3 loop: CASSQAPWGPTDTQYF. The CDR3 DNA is TGTGCCAGCAGCCAAGCCCCTTGGGGGCCCACAGATACGCAGTATTTT.

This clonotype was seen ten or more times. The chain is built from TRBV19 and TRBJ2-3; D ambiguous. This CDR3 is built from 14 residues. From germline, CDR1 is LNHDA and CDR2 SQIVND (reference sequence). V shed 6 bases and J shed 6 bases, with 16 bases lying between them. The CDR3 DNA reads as TGTGCCAGTAGCTCAAGATCGTTCTTGGATACGCAGTATTTT. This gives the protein CASSSRSFLDTQYF.

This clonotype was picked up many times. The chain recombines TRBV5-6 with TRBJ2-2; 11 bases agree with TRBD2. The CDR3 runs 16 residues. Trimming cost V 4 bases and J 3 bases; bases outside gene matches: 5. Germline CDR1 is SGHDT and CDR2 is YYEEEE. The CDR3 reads CASSISGRADTGELFF. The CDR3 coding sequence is TGTGCCAGCAGCATTAGCGGGAGGGCCGACACCGGGGAGCTGTTTTTT.

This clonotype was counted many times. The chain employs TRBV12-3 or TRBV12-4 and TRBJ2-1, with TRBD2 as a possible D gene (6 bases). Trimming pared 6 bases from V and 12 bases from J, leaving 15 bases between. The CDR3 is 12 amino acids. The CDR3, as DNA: TGTGCCAGCAGGGGGGACTTCCTATTGCAGTTCTTC. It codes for CASRGDFLLQFF.

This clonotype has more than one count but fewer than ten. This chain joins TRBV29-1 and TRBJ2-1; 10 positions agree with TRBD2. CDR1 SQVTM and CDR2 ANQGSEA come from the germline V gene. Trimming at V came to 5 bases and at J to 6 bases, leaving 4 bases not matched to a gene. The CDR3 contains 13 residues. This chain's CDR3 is CSVRPSGSNEQFF. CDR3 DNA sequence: TGCAGCGTTCGGCCTAGCGGGAGCAATGAGCAGTTCTTC.

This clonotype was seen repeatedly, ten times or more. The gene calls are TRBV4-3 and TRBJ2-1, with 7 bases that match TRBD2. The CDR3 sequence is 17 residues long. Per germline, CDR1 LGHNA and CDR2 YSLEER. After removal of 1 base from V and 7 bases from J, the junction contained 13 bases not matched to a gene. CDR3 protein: CASSQGVLAGAENEQFF. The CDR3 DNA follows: TGCGCCAGCAGCCAAGGAGTGCTGGCGGGAGCAGAGAATGAGCAGTTCTTC.

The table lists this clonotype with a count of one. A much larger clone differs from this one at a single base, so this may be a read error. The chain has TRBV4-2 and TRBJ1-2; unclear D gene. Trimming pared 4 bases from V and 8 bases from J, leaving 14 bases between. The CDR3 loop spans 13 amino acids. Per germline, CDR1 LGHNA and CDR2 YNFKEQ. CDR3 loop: CASSRVSTAGYTF. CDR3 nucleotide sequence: TGTGCCAGCAGCCGAGTTTCAACAGCAGGCTACACCTTC.

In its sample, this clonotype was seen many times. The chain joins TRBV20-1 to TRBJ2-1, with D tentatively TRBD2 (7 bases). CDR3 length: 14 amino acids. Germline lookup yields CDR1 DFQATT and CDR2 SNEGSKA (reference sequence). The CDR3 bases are TGCAGCTTGAGGGGGGAGGGATTTTACAATGAGCAGTTCTTC. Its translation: CSLRGEGFYNEQFF.

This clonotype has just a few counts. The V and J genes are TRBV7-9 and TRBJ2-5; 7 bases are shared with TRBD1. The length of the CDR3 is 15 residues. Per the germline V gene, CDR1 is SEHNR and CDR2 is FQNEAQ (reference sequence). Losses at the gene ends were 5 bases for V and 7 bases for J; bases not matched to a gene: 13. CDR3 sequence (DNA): TGTGCCAGCAGCCCCGGGGACAGATCCAAAGCGACCCAGTACTTC. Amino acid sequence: CASSPGDRSKATQYF.

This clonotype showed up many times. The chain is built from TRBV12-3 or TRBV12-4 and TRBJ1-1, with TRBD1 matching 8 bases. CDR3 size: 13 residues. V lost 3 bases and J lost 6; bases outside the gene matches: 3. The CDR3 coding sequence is TGTGCCAGCAGTTTTACAGGGGGGCCTGAAGCTTTCTTT. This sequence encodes CASSFTGGPEAFF.

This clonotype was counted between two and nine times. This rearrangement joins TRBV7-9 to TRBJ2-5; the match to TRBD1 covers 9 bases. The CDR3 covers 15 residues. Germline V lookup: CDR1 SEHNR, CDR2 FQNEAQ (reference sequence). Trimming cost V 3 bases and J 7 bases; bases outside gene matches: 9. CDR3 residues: CASSLEGQGPRTQYF. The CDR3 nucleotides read TGTGCCAGCAGCTTGGAGGGACAGGGACCTCGGACCCAGTACTTC.

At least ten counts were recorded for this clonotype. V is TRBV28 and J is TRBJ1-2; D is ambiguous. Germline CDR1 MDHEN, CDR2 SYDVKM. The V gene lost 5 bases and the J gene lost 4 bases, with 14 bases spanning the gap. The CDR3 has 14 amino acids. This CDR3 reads CASSEGFPRYGYTF. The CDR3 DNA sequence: TGTGCCAGCAGTGAAGGGTTCCCTCGCTATGGCTACACCTTC.

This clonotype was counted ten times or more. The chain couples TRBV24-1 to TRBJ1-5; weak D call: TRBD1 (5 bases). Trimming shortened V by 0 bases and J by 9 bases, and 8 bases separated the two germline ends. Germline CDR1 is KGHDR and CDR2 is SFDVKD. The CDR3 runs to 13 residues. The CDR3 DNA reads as TGTGCCACCAGTGATTTGCGGGGGGGGCCCCAGCATTTT. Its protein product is CATSDLRGGPQHF.